A single sample gave rise to the 2 T cell receptor beta chains below, sequenced in a study of cytomegalovirus exposure and HLA in healthy donors. PCR involved 60 Vbeta and 13 Jbeta primers. Repertoires were generated with immunoSEQ multiplex PCR, while TCRdb's copy carries only in-frame clones and drops some. The sample lists roughly 100,000 clones, 75% to 80% occurring once. Sequenced material: PBMCs. The receptors come from a male donor in good health and CMV-seropositive.

The J gene is TRBJ2-2, the V gene TRBV7-2; maybe TRBD1 (6 bases). Trimming shortened V by 1 base and J by 3 bases, and 9 bases separated the two germline ends. The CDR3 runs 15 residues. Germline V gene data show CDR1 as SGHTA and CDR2 as FQGNSA. The CDR3 DNA is TGTGCCAGCAGCTTAGAGGGGGTGGACACCGGGGAGCTGTTTTTT. It translates to CASSLEGVDTGELFF. Using reference TRBV7-2 and TRBJ2-2 for the parts outside the CDR3, the full variable domain is GAGVSQSPSNKVTEKGKDVELRCDPISGHTALYWYRQSLGQGLEFLIYFQGNSAPDKSGLPSDRFSAERTGGSVSTLTIQRTQQEDSAVYLCASSLEGVDTGELFFGEGSRLTVL.

This clone was observed a single time. This CDR3 reads CASSYSGSPGETQYF. CDR3 DNA sequence: TGTGCCAGCAGTTATAGCGGGAGCCCGGGGGAGACCCAGTACTTC. The gene calls are TRBV7-2 and TRBJ2-5, with 9 bases lining up with TRBD2. The junction had 10 bases not matched to a gene; V was cut back by 6 bases and J by 5 bases. The CDR3 spans 15 residues. CDR1 is SGHTA, CDR2 FQGNSA, per germline.